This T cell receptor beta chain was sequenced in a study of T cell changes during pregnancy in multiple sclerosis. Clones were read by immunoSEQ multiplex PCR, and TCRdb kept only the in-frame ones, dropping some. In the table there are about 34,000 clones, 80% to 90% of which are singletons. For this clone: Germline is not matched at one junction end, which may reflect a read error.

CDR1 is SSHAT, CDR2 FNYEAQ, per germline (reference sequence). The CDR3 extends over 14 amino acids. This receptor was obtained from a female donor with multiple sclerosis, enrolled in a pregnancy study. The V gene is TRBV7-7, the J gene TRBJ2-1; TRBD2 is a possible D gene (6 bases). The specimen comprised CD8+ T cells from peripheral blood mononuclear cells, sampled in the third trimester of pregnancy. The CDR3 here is CASSLSGEDGEQFF. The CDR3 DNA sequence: TGTGCTAGCAGCTTATCTGGGGAGGACGGTGAGCAGTTCTTC.